Following are 18 T cell receptor beta chains from one sample sequenced in a study of T-cell reconstitution after alpha-beta-depleted transplantation in children. TCRbeta library construction was performed incorporating unique molecular identifiers. TCRdb reprocessed the PCR reads via MiXCR and lists one record per CDR3 protein. The data show hundreds of thousands of distinct CDR3 sequences, around a tenth seen once. Sequences were derived from peripheral blood, sampled 180 days after TCRalphabeta/CD19-depleted stem cell transplant. The source is a male patient aged 2-15 years who had a stem cell transplant for chronic granulomatous disease, so the T cells may come from the graft donor.

The table lists this clonotype with many counts. V and J are TRBV7-9 and TRBJ2-7; 11 nucleotides match TRBD1. V shed 6 bases, J shed 6 bases, and the junction held 7 bases outside the gene matches. This CDR3 has 14 residues. In germline, CDR1 is SEHNR, CDR2 FQNEAQ (reference sequence). CDR3 DNA sequence: TGTGCCAGCAGTCAAGGACAGGGGGCTGGCGAGCAGTACTTC. It translates to CASSQGQGAGEQYF.

This clonotype was counted at least ten times. J is TRBJ1-5 and V is TRBV20-1, with TRBD1 as a possible D gene (5 bases). Trimming took off 6 bases at V and 11 bases at J, with 20 bases between the two ends. Germline V lookup: CDR1 DFQATT, CDR2 SNEGSKA (reference sequence). This CDR3 is built from 13 residues. The CDR3 region is CSANRAGVFAQHF. Written as DNA, the CDR3 is TGCAGTGCCAACCGGGCGGGGGTCTTTGCCCAGCATTTT.

This clonotype occurred a few times. J is TRBJ2-7 and V is TRBV2, with a tentative D call TRBD1 (6 bases). The CDR3 spans 12 residues. From germline, CDR1 is SNHLY and CDR2 FYNNEI. Trimming took off 9 bases at V and 3 bases at J, with 12 bases between the two ends. The CDR3 is CASGRGHYEQYF. The DNA for the CDR3 is TGTGCCAGTGGCCGGGGACACTACGAGCAGTACTTC. Variable domain in full (rest from reference TRBV2 and TRBJ2-7): EPEVTQTPSHQVTQMGQEVILRCVPISNHLYFYWYRQILGQKVEFLVSFYNNEISEKSEIFDDQFSVERPDGSNFTLKIRSTKLEDSAMYFCASGRGHYEQYFGPGTRLTVT.

This rearrangement joins TRBV6-1 to TRBJ1-5; no clear D gene. Trimming removed 1 base from V and 0 bases from J, with 22 bases in between. The CDR3 contains 20 residues. The V gene's germline CDR1 is MNHNS and CDR2 SASEGT. In DNA form, the CDR3 reads TGTGCCAGCAGTGAAGGGCCCCGCCCTCAAGGGTTATATAGCAATCAGCCCCAGCATTTT. Encoded protein: CASSEGPRPQGLYSNQPQHF.

This clonotype was picked up many times. The chain joins TRBV5-1 to TRBJ2-1, with D uncertain. Trimming left V 1 base short and J 2 bases short, with 16 bases between. The CDR3 loop spans 17 amino acids. The germline gives CDR1 SGHRS, CDR2 YFSETQ. CDR3: CASSLRVRVGTYNEQFF. CDR3 bases: TGCGCCAGCAGCTTGAGGGTTAGGGTAGGTACCTACAATGAGCAGTTCTTC.

This clonotype was seen ten or more times. V and J are TRBV7-2 and TRBJ2-7, with D possibly TRBD2 on 6 matching bases. The CDR3 has 15 amino acids. V was cut by 5 bases and J by 6 bases, with 20 bases left in between. Germline CDR1 SGHTA, CDR2 FQGNSA. The CDR3 DNA follows: TGTGCCAGCAGCCTGGGGGTCCCCTTGGGAGGCGAGCAGTACTTC. This translates into CASSLGVPLGGEQYF.

This clonotype was observed at least ten times. The chain carries TRBV6-5 and TRBJ2-1; 8 nucleotides align to TRBD2. Germline-derived CDR1 and CDR2 are MNHEY and SVGAGI. This CDR3 spans 15 amino acids. Losses at the gene ends were 3 bases for V and 10 bases for J; bases not matched to a gene: 11. In DNA form, the CDR3 reads TGTGCCAGCAGTTATTATAGCGGGATGCAGGGAGAGCAGTTCTTC. This gives the protein CASSYYSGMQGEQFF.

The chain recombines TRBV11-3 with TRBJ2-1; 12 bases align to TRBD2. With 1 base clipped from V and 10 bases from J, the junction kept 8 bases outside the gene matches. Germline V gives CDR1 SGHNT, CDR2 YENEEA. The CDR3 is made up of 16 amino acids. The CDR3 region is CASSLGLAGVVGEQFF. Here the CDR3 DNA reads TGTGCCAGCAGCTTAGGACTAGCGGGAGTAGTAGGGGAGCAGTTCTTC.

The table lists this clonotype with many counts. The CDR3 is CASSSGTSGTEQFF. CDR3 coding DNA: TGTGCCAGCAGCTCTGGGACTAGCGGGACTGAGCAGTTCTTC. The chain recombines TRBV3-1 with TRBJ2-1; 13 positions agree with TRBD2. CDR3 length: 14 amino acids. V dropped 5 bases and J dropped 9; count of bases not matched to a gene: 4. Germline values: CDR1 LGHDT, CDR2 YNNKEL (reference sequence).

This clonotype was seen only once. This could be a read error, since a much larger clone is one nucleotide away. The J gene is TRBJ2-7, the V gene TRBV20-1; D is undetermined. CDR1 is DFQATT and CDR2 is SNEGSKA in the germline V gene (reference sequence). This CDR3 region has 11 residues. The CDR3 protein is CCAKVPYEQYF. CDR3 in DNA: TGCTGTGCCAAGGTCCCCTACGAGCAGTACTTC.

This clonotype was recorded at least ten times. DNA of the CDR3: TGCAGCGTTGAATTAAGGGGGGAGAACACTGAAGCTTTCTTT. Encoded protein: CSVELRGENTEAFF. V and J are TRBV29-1 and TRBJ1-1; the D gene is possibly TRBD1 (6 bases). The ends were cut back, 2 bases at V and 1 base at J, with 11 bases in the middle. Looked up from germline, CDR1 is SQVTM and CDR2 is ANQGSEA. The CDR3 has 14 residues.

Turning to this clonotype: The junction and the germline gene differ at one end; a read error may be behind it. This chain links TRBV28 with TRBJ2-5; 7 bases fit TRBD1. The germline V gene encodes CDR1 MDHEN and CDR2 SYDVKM. This CDR3 has 15 residues. CDR3 nucleotide sequence: TGTGCCAGCAGTTTCCTAGGACAGGACCATGAGACCCAGTACTTC. Translated: CASSFLGQDHETQYF.

Ten or more counts support this clonotype. The chain uses TRBV12-3 or TRBV12-4 and TRBJ2-7, with D perhaps TRBD1 (6 bases). The V gene lost 6 bases and the J gene lost 0 bases, with 9 bases spanning the gap. This CDR3 has 13 amino acids. The CDR3 spells CASREQGSYEQYF. The DNA for the CDR3 is TGTGCCAGCAGAGAACAGGGCTCCTACGAGCAGTACTTC.

Of note for this clonotype: A much bigger clone sits one base away, suggesting this may be a read error. The chain carries TRBV20-1 and TRBJ2-1; 8 bases match TRBD2. This CDR3 has 18 residues. Germline V gene sequence: CDR1 DFQATT, CDR2 SNEGSKA (reference sequence). This CDR3 reads CCARGATLAGSKYNEQFF. The DNA for the CDR3 is TGCTGTGCTAGAGGCGCTACTTTAGCGGGGTCGAAGTACAATGAGCAGTTCTTC.

Many counts were recorded for this clonotype. The rearrangement uses TRBV10-3 and TRBJ2-7, with D unclear. Germline CDR1 reads ENHRY; CDR2 reads SYGVKD. V lost 3 bases and J lost 0, with 6 bases in between. CDR3 length: 13 amino acids. The CDR3 protein is CAISDDSSYEQYF. The DNA for the CDR3 is TGTGCCATCAGTGATGATAGCTCCTACGAGCAGTACTTC.

This clonotype appeared many times. The chain couples TRBV20-1 to TRBJ2-2; 7 bases align to TRBD1. Germline V gene data show CDR1 as DFQATT and CDR2 as SNEGSKA (reference sequence). The CDR3 runs to 13 residues. The junction had 3 bases not matched to a gene; V was cut back by 6 bases and J by 2 bases. CDR3 residues: CSARTGNTGELFF. CDR3 bases: TGCAGTGCCCGGACAGGCAACACCGGGGAGCTGTTTTTT.

This clonotype was counted ten times or more. The J gene is TRBJ2-1, the V gene TRBV5-1; 11 nucleotides agree with TRBD2. The germline gives CDR1 SGHRS, CDR2 YFSETQ. The CDR3 loop spans 14 amino acids. V was clipped by 4 bases and J by 4 bases; unmatched bases: 1. The CDR3 nucleotides read TGCGCCAGCAGCACTAGCGGGGGTTACAATGAGCAGTTCTTC. Protein: CASSTSGGYNEQFF.

As for this clonotype: A much larger clone is a single base away; this may be a read error. The conserved phenylalanine or tryptophan normally closing the CDR3 is absent here, so this likely arose from a read error. The rearrangement joins TRBV12-3 or TRBV12-4 to TRBJ2-2; TRBD1 is a possible D gene (5 bases). V was pared by 5 bases and J by 1 base, with 14 bases between. CDR3 size: 16 residues. The CDR3 sequence: CASSPRQLLNTGELFS. In nucleotides, the CDR3 is TGTGCCAGCAGTCCTCGACAGCTTCTGAACACCGGGGAGCTGTTTTCT.